The rows below give T cell receptor beta chains drawn from one sample of a study of blood T cell repertoires in COVID-19. The table came from immunoSEQ multiplex PCR; TCRdb's copy has only in-frame clones and leaves some out. The table records some 460,000 clones, more than 85% of them present only once. Sequenced: peripheral blood. The receptors originated from a woman in her thirties with acute or convalescent COVID-19. Each CDR3 is given with its conserved first and last residue. Each record gives: V gene, D gene, clone size, J gene, CDR3 protein, CDR3 DNA. The D gene is left open where the match is weak. Size tells how often a clone was seen (once, few, many) or the class of an expanded clone, and some rows leave it out.

V gene: TRBV2; D gene: TRBD1; clone size: NA; J gene: TRBJ2-1; CDR3 protein: CASSGSTGGSYNEQFF; CDR3 DNA: TGTGCCAGCAGTGGTTCGACAGGGGGCTCCTACAATGAGCAGTTCTTC
V gene: TRBV3-1/TRBV3-2; D gene: TRBD1; clone size: NA; J gene: TRBJ2-7; CDR3 protein: CASRQGQVGEQYF; CDR3 DNA: TGTGCCAGCCGCCAGGGACAGGTGGGCGAGCAGTACTTC
V gene: TRBV3-1/TRBV3-2; D gene: NA; clone size: many; J gene: TRBJ1-5; CDR3 protein: CASSQGYSLVGSNQPQHF; CDR3 DNA: TGTGCCAGCAGCCAAGGTTACAGCCTCGTTGGGAGCAATCAGCCCCAGCATTTT
V gene: TRBV6-5; D gene: TRBD1; clone size: NA; J gene: TRBJ1-1; CDR3 protein: CASSYSGTVNTEAFF; CDR3 DNA: TGTGCCAGCAGTTACTCCGGGACAGTGAACACTGAAGCTTTCTTT
V gene: TRBV5-4; D gene: NA; clone size: NA; J gene: TRBJ2-3; CDR3 protein: CASSFGSGTQYF; CDR3 DNA: TGTGCCAGCAGCTTCGGGTCCGGTACGCAGTATTTT
V gene: TRBV24-1; D gene: TRBD2; clone size: NA; J gene: TRBJ2-3; CDR3 protein: CATSELAGGSSDTQYF; CDR3 DNA: TGTGCCACCAGTGAATTAGCGGGGGGGAGTTCAGATACGCAGTATTTT
V gene: TRBV23-1; D gene: TRBD1; clone size: NA; J gene: TRBJ1-5; CDR3 protein: CASSQHRDRGFEHNQPQHF; CDR3 DNA: TGCGCCAGCAGTCAACACCGGGACAGGGGGTTCGAGCACAATCAGCCCCAGCATTTT
V gene: TRBV28; D gene: TRBD2; clone size: NA; J gene: TRBJ2-7; CDR3 protein: CASSLGGAVSYEQYF; CDR3 DNA: TGTGCCAGCAGTTTGGGAGGGGCCGTTTCCTACGAGCAGTACTTC
V gene: TRBV6-6; D gene: NA; clone size: NA; J gene: TRBJ1-1; CDR3 protein: CASTQTGSTEAFF; CDR3 DNA: TGTGCCAGCACCCAGACGGGGAGTACTGAAGCTTTCTTT
V gene: TRBV6-5; D gene: TRBD1; clone size: NA; J gene: TRBJ2-2; CDR3 protein: CASRQGYTGELFF; CDR3 DNA: TGTGCCAGCCGACAGGGGTACACCGGGGAGCTGTTTTTT
V gene: TRBV19; D gene: NA; clone size: NA; J gene: TRBJ1-2; CDR3 protein: CASSVVERLGYGYTF; CDR3 DNA: TGTGCCAGTAGTGTCGTTGAGCGTTTGGGCTATGGCTACACCTTC
V gene: TRBV18; D gene: NA; clone size: NA; J gene: TRBJ2-5; CDR3 protein: CASSPGTSETQYF; CDR3 DNA: TGTGCCAGCTCACCGGGGACTTCGGAGACCCAGTACTTC
V gene: TRBV4-1; D gene: TRBD1; clone size: NA; J gene: TRBJ2-7; CDR3 protein: CASSQGPGGYEQYF; CDR3 DNA: TGCGCCAGCAGCCAAGGACCAGGGGGCTACGAGCAGTACTTC
V gene: TRBV11-1; D gene: NA; clone size: NA; J gene: TRBJ1-6; CDR3 protein: CASSKRDPNSPLHF; CDR3 DNA: TGTGCCAGCAGCAAACGGGATCCTAATTCACCCCTCCACTTT
V gene: TRBV7-6; D gene: NA; clone size: NA; J gene: TRBJ2-2; CDR3 protein: CASSLAQGTGELFF; CDR3 DNA: TGTGCCAGCAGCTTAGCCCAGGGGACCGGGGAGCTGTTTTTT
V gene: TRBV4-1; D gene: TRBD2; clone size: NA; J gene: TRBJ2-7; CDR3 protein: CASSPLAGAGDEQYF; CDR3 DNA: TGCGCCAGCAGCCCACTAGCGGGGGCCGGGGACGAGCAGTACTTC
V gene: TRBV5-5; D gene: TRBD1; clone size: few; J gene: TRBJ2-7; CDR3 protein: CASSLGTGGYEQYF; CDR3 DNA: TGTGCCAGCAGCTTGGGGACAGGGGGTTACGAGCAGTACTTC
V gene: TRBV7-3; D gene: TRBD1; clone size: NA; J gene: TRBJ1-2; CDR3 protein: CASSLRDRSDYGYTF; CDR3 DNA: TGTGCCAGCAGCCTCCGGGACAGGTCCGACTATGGCTACACCTTC
V gene: TRBV4-1; D gene: NA; clone size: NA; J gene: TRBJ2-5; CDR3 protein: CASSQPGQKVTQYF; CDR3 DNA: TGCGCCAGCAGCCAACCCGGACAGAAAGTGACCCAGTACTTC
V gene: TRBV5-1; D gene: NA; clone size: NA; J gene: TRBJ1-1; CDR3 protein: CASSRPGGQMNTEAFF; CDR3 DNA: TGCGCCAGCAGTCGACCTGGAGGACAGATGAACACTGAAGCTTTCTTT
V gene: TRBV6-5; D gene: NA; clone size: NA; J gene: TRBJ1-5; CDR3 protein: CASSQLGVGQPQHF; CDR3 DNA: TGTGCCAGCAGCCAGCTAGGGGTAGGACAGCCCCAGCATTTT
V gene: TRBV12-5; D gene: TRBD1; clone size: once; J gene: TRBJ1-2; CDR3 protein: CASGLPRDREDGYTF; CDR3 DNA: TGTGCTAGTGGTTTGCCGAGGGACAGGGAGGATGGCTACACCTTC
V gene: TRBV3-1/TRBV3-2; D gene: NA; clone size: NA; J gene: TRBJ2-4; CDR3 protein: CASSQRGIQYF; CDR3 DNA: TGTGCCAGCAGCCAACGGGGGATTCAGTACTTC
V gene: TRBV5-8; D gene: NA; clone size: NA; J gene: TRBJ2-3; CDR3 protein: CASSLRQGSTDTQYF; CDR3 DNA: TGTGCCAGCAGCTTGAGGCAGGGTTCTACCGATACGCAGTATTTT
V gene: TRBV7-9; D gene: NA; clone size: once; J gene: TRBJ2-5; CDR3 protein: CASSPHPTAKETQYF; CDR3 DNA: TGTGCCAGCAGCCCCCACCCGACAGCTAAAGAGACCCAGTACTTC
V gene: TRBV28; D gene: TRBD2; clone size: NA; J gene: TRBJ2-7; CDR3 protein: CASSLTGGREQYF; CDR3 DNA: TGTGCCAGCAGTTTAACGGGGGGGCGCGAGCAGTACTTC
V gene: TRBV14; D gene: TRBD1; clone size: once; J gene: TRBJ2-7; CDR3 protein: CASSQDGQEPYEQYF; CDR3 DNA: TGTGCCAGCAGCCAAGACGGACAGGAACCTTACGAGCAGTACTTC
V gene: TRBV6-6; D gene: TRBD2; clone size: NA; J gene: TRBJ2-3; CDR3 protein: CASSGLATDTQYF; CDR3 DNA: TGTGCCAGCAGCGGACTAGCGACAGATACGCAGTATTTT